A single sample gave rise to the 17 T cell receptor beta chains below, sequenced in a study of Graves' ophthalmopathy and Graves' hyperthyroidism. From RNA, the CDR3 regions of TCR beta chains were amplified and sequenced. The library came from an HTBI-primed first-round RT-PCR and a second-round multiplex PCR. TCRdb re-called the multiplex PCR reads through MiXCR, storing one row per CDR3 protein. This sample carries about 380,000 distinct CDR3 sequences, 15% of them seen once, and the ten largest clones take roughly 7%. The sample consisted of peripheral blood. These receptors were obtained from a woman aged 18-29 years with stable Graves' hyperthyroidism.

This clonotype was detected a few times. J is TRBJ2-7 and V is TRBV28; D is unclear. Germline V CDR1 and CDR2: MDHEN, SYDVKM. The CDR3 extends over 14 amino acids. V was cut by 4 bases and J by 2 bases, with 12 bases left in between. The DNA for the CDR3 is TGTGCCAGCAGTTCAAGGATCCCGCCCTACGAGCAGTACTTC. Its protein is CASSSRIPPYEQYF.

This chain uses TRBV27 with TRBJ2-7, with D unresolved. V was cut by 5 bases and J by 3 bases, with 14 bases left in between. This CDR3 is built from 14 residues. CDR1 MNHEY and CDR2 SMNVEV come from the germline V gene (reference sequence). Here the CDR3 reads CASSLRPRVYEQYF. For the CDR3, the DNA is TGTGCCAGCAGTCTCCGCCCTCGGGTCTACGAGCAGTACTTC.

This clonotype was seen repeatedly, ten times or more. The V and J genes are TRBV7-2 and TRBJ1-3; D remains ambiguous. Per germline, CDR1 SGHTA and CDR2 FQGNSA. The CDR3 is 15 amino acids. Trimming shortened V by 0 bases and J by 0 bases, and 6 bases separated the two germline ends. The CDR3 sequence: CASSLAFSSGNTIYF. The CDR3 bases are TGTGCCAGCAGCTTAGCGTTCAGCTCTGGAAACACCATATATTTT. Supplemented by reference TRBV7-2 and TRBJ1-3, the full variable domain reads GAGVSQSPSNKVTEKGKDVELRCDPISGHTALYWYRQSLGQGLEFLIYFQGNSAPDKSGLPSDRFSAERTGGSVSTLTIQRTQQEDSAVYLCASSLAFSSGNTIYFGEGSWLTVV.

The chain has TRBV27 and TRBJ2-7; TRBD1 matches at 9 bases. With V trimmed by 7 bases and J by 3 bases, 13 bases remained unmatched. The germline gives CDR1 MNHEY, CDR2 SMNVEV (reference sequence). The CDR3 extends over 16 amino acids. The CDR3 loop reads CASKPIRDRVRYEQYF. The CDR3 bases are TGTGCCAGCAAGCCGATCCGGGACAGGGTACGCTACGAGCAGTACTTC.

This clonotype appeared many times. The genes are TRBV11-2 and TRBJ1-1; the D gene is possibly TRBD1 (6 bases). The germline V gene encodes CDR1 SGHAT and CDR2 FQNNGV. Trimming removed 5 bases from V and 5 bases from J, with 21 bases in between. The CDR3 has 16 amino acids. CDR3 bases: TGTGCCAGCAGCCTCAGGGGCGTAATGAGGAGTACTGAAGCTTTCTTT. Translated: CASSLRGVMRSTEAFF.

This clonotype appeared a few times. V usage is TRBV9 and J usage is TRBJ1-1; weak D call: TRBD1 (5 bases). Per the germline V gene, CDR1 is SGDLS and CDR2 is YYNGEE. The CDR3 is 16 residues long. V lost 1 base, J lost 0 bases, and 13 bases lay in between. The CDR3 nucleotides are TGTGCCAGCAGCGTATCTGGGGGATTACTGAACACTGAAGCTTTCTTT. It codes for CASSVSGGLLNTEAFF.

The rearrangement joins TRBV6-5 to TRBJ1-1, with D perhaps matching TRBD1 (6 bases). The CDR3 loop spans 12 amino acids. Trimming shortened V by 2 bases and J by 11 bases, and 12 bases separated the two germline ends. Germline CDR1 MNHEY, CDR2 SVGAGI. CDR3 protein: CASSYPGDEAFF. Written as DNA, the CDR3 is TGTGCCAGCAGTTACCCAGGGGATGAGGCTTTCTTT.

This clonotype appeared many times. The V and J genes are TRBV11-3 and TRBJ2-2; 9 nucleotides align to TRBD1. J was trimmed by 2 bases and V by 3 bases; bases with no gene match: 4. Germline CDR1 SGHNT, CDR2 YENEEA. This CDR3 has 16 residues. Here the CDR3 reads CASSLGQGLNTGELFF. The CDR3 DNA sequence: TGTGCCAGCAGCTTGGGACAGGGCCTCAACACCGGGGAGCTGTTTTTT.

The rearrangement uses TRBV20-1 and TRBJ2-7; weak D call: TRBD1 (5 bases). The CDR3 consists of 14 residues. The germline CDR1 and CDR2 sequences are DFQATT and SNEGSKA (reference sequence). V shed 0 bases and J shed 3 bases, with 12 bases lying between them. The CDR3 DNA follows: TGCAGTGCTAGAGATAAGGCAGGGAACTACGAGCAGTACTTC. It specifies CSARDKAGNYEQYF.

This clonotype was detected ten times or more. The chain combines TRBV10-2 with TRBJ2-5; tentative D call: TRBD2 (5 bases). Trimming cost V 4 bases and J 1 base, with 10 bases left between them. The CDR3 is 14 amino acids. Germline V lookup: CDR1 WSHSY, CDR2 SAAADI. The CDR3 reads CASSAKRIQETQYF. For the CDR3, the DNA is TGCGCCAGCAGTGCCAAGCGGATCCAAGAGACCCAGTACTTC.

The gene calls are TRBV19 and TRBJ2-7, with 10 bases lining up with TRBD1. CDR1 is LNHDA and CDR2 is SQIVND in the germline V gene (reference sequence). The CDR3 has 15 amino acids. V shed 5 bases and J 2 bases; nucleotides not matched to a gene: 6. The CDR3 DNA sequence: TGTGCCAGTAGTCTCGGGACAGGGGTGACCTACGAGCAGTACTTC. It is translated as CASSLGTGVTYEQYF.

A few counts support this clonotype. The chain has TRBV20-1 and TRBJ1-2; D is undetermined. Trimming removed 0 bases from V and 7 bases from J, with 12 bases in between. Germline CDR1 reads DFQATT; CDR2 reads SNEGSKA (reference sequence). This CDR3 region has 13 residues. In nucleotides, the CDR3 is TGCAGTGCTAGAGATTGGGCGGGTGGTGGCTACACCTTC. This sequence encodes CSARDWAGGGYTF.

The V call is TRBV20-1, the J call TRBJ2-7; unclear D gene. This CDR3 region has 13 residues. Trimming stripped 3 bases from V and 0 bases from J, with 9 bases between. CDR1 and CDR2 from the germline V gene are DFQATT and SNEGSKA (reference sequence). The CDR3 sequence: CSASNGASYEQYF. CDR3 in DNA: TGCAGTGCTAGTAACGGCGCCTCCTACGAGCAGTACTTC.

This clonotype was counted at least ten times. This rearrangement joins TRBV11-2 to TRBJ2-5, with a possible D match to TRBD2 (5 bases). Trimming removed 0 bases at V and 5 bases at J, with 16 bases between. This CDR3 comprises 16 residues. Germline CDR1 SGHAT, CDR2 FQNNGV. As DNA, the CDR3 is TGTGCCAGCAGCTTAGATCTCGGGGTCGCCAGGGAGACCCAGTACTTC. Translating it yields CASSLDLGVARETQYF.

The rearrangement links TRBV9 to TRBJ1-2; TRBD1 aligns across 8 bases. There are 18 residues in the CDR3. V trimming: 3 bases; J trimming: 1 base; junction bases outside the gene matches: 14. Germline loops: CDR1 SGDLS, CDR2 YYNGEE. CDR3 nucleotides: TGTGCCAGCAGCGCCCCTTCAAGGACAGGGACCGGTAACTATGGCTACACCTTC. Its translation: CASSAPSRTGTGNYGYTF.

The chain combines TRBV12-3 or TRBV12-4 with TRBJ2-7; 11 positions match TRBD2. V dropped 8 bases and J dropped 5; count of bases not matched to a gene: 8. CDR3 length: 14 residues. The CDR3 coding sequence is TGTGCCAGCGGGGGACTAGCGGAGTCCCACGAGCAGTACTTC. Amino acids: CASGGLAESHEQYF.

This clonotype has only a few counts. This sequence joins TRBV19 and TRBJ2-5; TRBD1 is a possible D gene (6 bases). V was cut by 3 bases and J by 3 bases, with 14 bases left in between. The length of the CDR3 is 15 residues. The germline V gene has CDR1 LNHDA and CDR2 SQIVND (reference sequence). The CDR3 sequence is CASSMGAGYKETQYF. CDR3 coding DNA: TGTGCCAGTAGTATGGGGGCCGGATACAAAGAGACCCAGTACTTC. The full variable domain, in which reference TRBV19 and TRBJ2-5 provide the parts outside the CDR3, is DGGITQSPKYLFRKEGQNVTLSCEQNLNHDAMYWYRQDPGQGLRLIYYSQIVNDFQKGDIAEGYSVSREKKESFPLTVTSAQKNPTAFYLCASSMGAGYKETQYFGPGTRLLVL.